This T cell receptor beta chain is from a study of T-cell memory formation after mild COVID-19. Overall study: There were largely donor-specific TCR clusters.

Study-level results: CD4+ contracting clones were mainly CM and EM; CD8+ ones, EMRA. Second-wave clones with a day 37 peak had unconfirmed SARS-CoV-2 specificity.

In regard to this clonotype: Its antigen is still unknown.

Amplification by 5'RACE using constant-segment primers produced TCR alpha and TCR beta cDNA libraries that carried sample barcodes and UMIs. Each CDR3 protein is one row after TCRdb ran MiXCR on the 5' RACE reads. This sample has a few hundred thousand distinct CDR3 sequences, with 20% to 25% found just once. Germline lookup yields CDR1 SGHRS and CDR2 YFSETQ. Trimming left V 4 bases short and J 7 bases short, with 11 bases between. There are 12 residues in the CDR3. This receptor was obtained from a man between 18 and 35 years old who had mild COVID-19 (a few samples of this study predate the infection). Cell type and time point are not known. Sequenced input: PBMCs or a T cell subset sorted from them (not recorded which). This chain connects TRBV5-1 to TRBJ1-2, with D hard to call. The CDR3 DNA reads as TGCGCCAGCAGCCACGAGGGTTCTGGCTACACCTTC. It encodes CASSHEGSGYTF.